A single sample gave rise to the 7 T cell receptor beta chains below, sequenced in a study of CD8+ T cells in alopecia areata. The treatment is: oral pan-JAK inhibitor, 5-10 mg twice daily. Reverse transcribed after extraction, RNA yielded cDNA as the sequencing template. Some clones are missing from TCRdb's copy, which holds only in-frame ones; the method was immunoSEQ multiplex PCR. The sample carries over 120,000 clones, less than 70% recorded once. Material: CD8+ T cells sorted from blood, obtained at week 4, from a patient treated with tofacitinib. These receptors were taken from a human donor with alopecia areata.

This clone has a handful of counts. V gene TRBV7-8 combines with J gene TRBJ2-5, with unresolved D. Per the germline V gene, CDR1 is SGHVS and CDR2 is FQNEAQ. There are 15 residues in the CDR3. V shed 2 bases and J shed 2 bases, with 12 bases lying between them. The CDR3, as DNA: TGTGCCAGCAGCTTAAAACTCGGAACTCAAGAGACCCAGTACTTC. Amino acid sequence: CASSLKLGTQETQYF.

This clone was picked up a small number of times. This sample includes further DNA sequences coding for the same CDR3. The V call is TRBV7-9, the J call TRBJ2-7; D gene unclear. The CDR3 consists of 11 residues. Trimming left V 3 bases short and J 3 bases short, with 3 bases between. Germline values: CDR1 SEHNR, CDR2 FQNEAQ (reference sequence). The CDR3 DNA reads TGTGCCAGCAGCTTGGACTACGAGCAGTACTTC. Translating it yields CASSLDYEQYF.

This rearrangement joins TRBV5-1 to TRBJ2-6, with 11 bases fitting TRBD1. J gave up 3 bases and V 1 base, and 6 bases lay outside the gene matches. The germline gives CDR1 SGHRS, CDR2 YFSETQ. The CDR3 extends over 18 amino acids. The CDR3 region has the DNA TGCGCCAGCAGCTTGAGGACAGGGGGCGCGGGTGGGGCCAACGTCCTGACTTTC. This translates into CASSLRTGGAGGANVLTF. Supplemented by reference TRBV5-1 and TRBJ2-6, the full variable domain reads KAGVTQTPRYLIKTRGQQVTLSCSPISGHRSVSWYQQTPGQGLQFLFEYFSETQRNKGNFPGRFSGRQFSNSRSEMNVSTLELGDSALYLCASSLRTGGAGGANVLTFGAGSRLTVL.

The chain has TRBV7-9 and TRBJ2-5, with TRBD1 matching over 9 bases. The CDR3 is 15 amino acids. With 4 bases clipped from V and 4 bases from J, the junction kept 7 bases outside the gene matches. The germline gives CDR1 SEHNR, CDR2 FQNEAQ (reference sequence). CDR3 sequence: CASSSGQGSLETQYF. DNA for the CDR3: TGTGCCAGCAGCTCAGGACAGGGGTCGTTAGAGACCCAGTACTTC.

The V call is TRBV2, the J call TRBJ1-2; 9 nucleotides agree with TRBD1. The CDR3 spans 15 residues. With 3 bases clipped from V and 8 bases from J, the junction kept 10 bases outside the gene matches. Per the germline V gene, CDR1 is SNHLY and CDR2 is FYNNEI. CDR3 sequence: CASSEWTGDLSGYTF. The CDR3 bases are TGTGCCAGCAGTGAGTGGACAGGGGATCTCTCGGGCTACACCTTC.

The chain carries TRBV9 and TRBJ2-5; tentative D call: TRBD2 (5 bases). V was shortened by 2 bases and J by 5 bases, with 16 bases between the two germline ends. The CDR3 sequence is 15 residues long. Germline lookup yields CDR1 SGDLS and CDR2 YYNGEE. The CDR3 here is CASSVYGVGDETQYF. CDR3 bases: TGTGCCAGCAGCGTGTACGGGGTAGGAGACGAGACCCAGTACTTC.

This clone was counted only a few times. This chain links TRBV27 with TRBJ2-3; either TRBD1 or TRBD2 may fit D (6 bases each). The V gene's germline CDR1 is MNHEY and CDR2 SMNVEV (reference sequence). With 5 bases removed from V and 3 bases from J, the gap between germline ends came to 21 bases. CDR3 length: 17 residues. The DNA of the CDR3 is TGTGCCAGCAGTCACCCGAGCCCACAGGGAGGTACAGATACGCAGTATTTT. It yields the protein CASSHPSPQGGTDTQYF.